A selection of T cell receptor beta chains follows, all from one sample in a study of cytomegalovirus exposure and HLA in healthy donors. Sequencing was performed with immunoSEQ multiplex PCR; in TCRdb, only in-frame clones are kept and a portion is missing. The sample records about 110,000 clones, about 85% being singletons. Sequencing was carried out using PBMCs. These receptors all come from a woman younger than 35 in good health and CMV-seronegative. CDR3s include the opening cysteine and the closing phenylalanine or tryptophan. Fields, in order: clone size, V gene, D gene, J gene, CDR3 DNA, CDR3 protein. D genes are given only for firm matches. Size is stated for part of the rows, as once, few or many counts, or as a class when the clone is expanded.

>-|TRBV7-2|-|TRBJ1-2
TGTGCCAGCAGTCAAAGCGGGGGCTATGGCTACACCTTC
CASSQSGGYGYTF
>-|TRBV1|-|TRBJ1-1
TGCACCAGCAGCCAAGATGCAGGGGCCGCGACAGGGACCAAATACGGTGAAGCTTTCTTT
CTSSQDAGAATGTKYGEAFF
>-|TRBV7-9|TRBD1|TRBJ1-5
TGTGCCAGCAGCCCGACAGGGGGTAACAATCAGCCCCAGCATTTT
CASSPTGGNNQPQHF
>few|TRBV30|-|TRBJ1-2
TGTGCCTGGACCGCAGGGGACTATGGCTACACCTTC
CAWTAGDYGYTF
>-|TRBV19|-|TRBJ1-4
TGTGCCAGTGCTTCCGCGGTGGATGAAAAACTGTTTTTT
CASASAVDEKLFF
>-|TRBV7-8|TRBD1|TRBJ1-5
TGTGCCAGCAGCCCCTATTATTCAGGGGGGAATCAGCCCCAGCATTTT
CASSPYYSGGNQPQHF
>-|TRBV28|-|TRBJ1-1
TGTGCCATTTCGGAGGGGTATGCCACTGAAGCTTTCTTT
CAISEGYATEAFF
>-|TRBV9|-|TRBJ1-1
TGTGCCAGCAGACCAACAGGGAAAACTGAAGCTTTCTTT
CASRPTGKTEAFF
>-|TRBV15|TRBD1|TRBJ1-2
TGTGCCACAAACAGGGGGAAAGGTGGCTACACCTTC
CATNRGKGGYTF
>-|TRBV6-1|-|TRBJ1-2
TGTGCCAGCAGTACCGGGGGGGGGACATCCTATGGCTACACCTTC
CASSTGGGTSYGYTF
>-|TRBV27|TRBD1|TRBJ1-1
TGTGCCAGCAGTTCCCCTGGACAGGGGAACACTGAAGCTTTCTTT
CASSSPGQGNTEAFF
>-|TRBV30|TRBD1|TRBJ1-4
TGTGCCTGGAGTAGGGACAGGATTAATGAAAAACTGTTTTTT
CAWSRDRINEKLFF
>-|TRBV5-4|-|TRBJ1-4
TGTGCCAGCAGTGGTCCTGCGAATGAAAAACTGTTTTTT
CASSGPANEKLFF
>-|TRBV6-1|-|TRBJ1-1
TGTGCCAGCAGTGCAGCACACATGAACACTGAAGCTTTCTTT
CASSAAHMNTEAFF
>-|TRBV27|-|TRBJ1-1
TGTGCCAGCAGCTTTTACCTACCAGGGCGGACTGAAGCTTTCTTT
CASSFYLPGRTEAFF
>few|TRBV5-1|-|TRBJ2-2
TGCGCCAGCAGCCTGTGGGGCAGGAACACCGGGGAGCTGTTTTTT
CASSLWGRNTGELFF
>-|TRBV2|TRBD1|TRBJ2-2
TGTGCCAGCAGTGCGAGACAGGGGAACGGGGAGCTGTTTTTT
CASSARQGNGELFF
>-|TRBV6-5|-|TRBJ2-3
TGTGCCAGCAGTTACTCCCTCACAGATACGCAGTATTTT
CASSYSLTDTQYF
>few|TRBV11-2|-|TRBJ1-1
TGTGCCAGCAGCTTAGATGGCACAGGGCGAGACACTGAAGCTTTCTTT
CASSLDGTGRDTEAFF
>-|TRBV27|-|TRBJ1-1
TGTGCCAGCAGTGGCGGGGGGCGCGTCTCTGAAGCTTTCTTT
CASSGGGRVSEAFF
>-|TRBV11-1|-|TRBJ1-5
TGTGCCAGCAGCTTAAACGGGAATCAGCCCCAGCATTTT
CASSLNGNQPQHF
>-|TRBV5-4|-|TRBJ2-1
TGTGCCAGCAGCTTGGGGGGGGGCGCGTTAAATGAGCAGTTCTTC
CASSLGGGALNEQFF
>-|TRBV5-4|-|TRBJ2-7
TGTGCCAGCAGCTTGGGCAGGGTGGGAACCTACGAGCAGTACTTC
CASSLGRVGTYEQYF
>-|TRBV2|TRBD1|TRBJ1-1
TGTGCCAGCAAAGGGACAGTCATGAACACTGAAGCTTTCTTT
CASKGTVMNTEAFF
>-|TRBV9|-|TRBJ2-1
TGTGCCAGCAGCGCCCCATATGGGAGCTCCTACAATGAGCAGTTCTTC
CASSAPYGSSYNEQFF
>-|TRBV2|-|TRBJ1-1
TGTGCCAGCAGCAGTGTCTCGGGCACTGAAGCTTTCTTT
CASSSVSGTEAFF